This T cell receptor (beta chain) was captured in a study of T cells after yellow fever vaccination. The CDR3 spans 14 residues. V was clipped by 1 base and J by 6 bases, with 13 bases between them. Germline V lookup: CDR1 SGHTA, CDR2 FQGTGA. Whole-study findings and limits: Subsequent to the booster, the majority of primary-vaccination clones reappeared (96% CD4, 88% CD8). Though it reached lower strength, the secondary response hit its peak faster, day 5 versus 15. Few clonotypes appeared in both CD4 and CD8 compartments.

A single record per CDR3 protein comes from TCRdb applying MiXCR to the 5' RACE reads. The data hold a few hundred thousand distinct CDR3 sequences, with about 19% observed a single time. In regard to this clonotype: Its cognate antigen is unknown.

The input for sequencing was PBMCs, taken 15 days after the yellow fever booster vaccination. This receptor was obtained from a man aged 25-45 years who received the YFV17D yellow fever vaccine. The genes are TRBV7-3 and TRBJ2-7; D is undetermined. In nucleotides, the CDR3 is TGTGCCAGCAGCTTAAGCCCAGCAAGCAGCGAGCAGTACTTC. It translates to CASSLSPASSEQYF.